Below are 5 T cell receptor beta chains sequenced from a single sample in a study of blood T cell repertoires in COVID-19. Profiling relied on immunoSEQ multiplex PCR, and the TCRdb table lists in-frame clones only, not all of them. The table includes over 150,000 clones, around 85% detected once. Input material: peripheral blood. The source of these receptors is a man aged 45-60 years with active or convalescent COVID-19.

The chain links TRBV5-1 to TRBJ1-4; 10 positions agree with TRBD1. Germline V gives CDR1 SGHRS, CDR2 YFSETQ. The CDR3 runs 15 residues. V lost 4 bases, J lost 2 bases, and 2 bases stayed unmatched. The CDR3 sequence: CASSGGQGTNEKLFF. The CDR3 bases are TGCGCCAGCAGCGGGGGACAGGGGACTAATGAAAAACTGTTTTTT.

The chain combines TRBV6-5 with TRBJ2-7, with 8 bases matching TRBD1. The CDR3 is 12 amino acids. The ends lost 6 bases at V and 5 bases at J; junction bases unmatched: 3. Germline CDR1 is MNHEY and CDR2 is SVGAGI. The CDR3 is CASSRQGNEQYF. In DNA form, the CDR3 reads TGTGCCAGCAGCCGACAGGGGAACGAGCAGTACTTC.

This chain uses TRBV5-4 with TRBJ2-7; 10 nucleotides match TRBD2. Germline CDR1 SGHNT, CDR2 YYREEE (reference sequence). The CDR3 extends over 16 amino acids. J lost 5 bases, V lost 4 bases, and 12 bases had no gene match. In nucleotides, the CDR3 is TGTGCCAGCAGCGACCCGAAGGCTAGCGGGAGCGACGAGCAGTACTTC. Translation: CASSDPKASGSDEQYF.

V and J are TRBV6-5 and TRBJ2-1; 10 nucleotides match TRBD1. Germline V gene lookup returns CDR1 MNHEY and CDR2 SVGAGI. Trimming removed 8 bases from V and 4 bases from J; junction bases left unmatched: 5. The CDR3 is 14 amino acids. The CDR3 region has the DNA TGTGCCAGCGGGCGACAGGGGGCTTACAATGAGCAGTTCTTC. Translation: CASGRQGAYNEQFF.

This clone has just one count. The rearrangement links TRBV5-6 to TRBJ1-5; D is possibly TRBD1 (5 bases). There are 16 residues in the CDR3. Germline CDR1 is SGHDT and CDR2 is YYEEEE. Between the trimmed V and J ends, which lost 4 bases and 8 bases, there was a span of 22 bases. This CDR3 is CASSRGYGTTMEPQHF. In nucleotides, the CDR3 is TGTGCCAGCAGCCGAGGTTATGGGACTACGATGGAGCCCCAGCATTTT.